The 17 T cell receptor beta chains reported below all come from one sample, sequenced in a study of T cells expressing NK-cell markers. TCRdb reanalyzed the 5' RACE reads, giving one entry per CDR3 protein sequence and no DNA. The sample table includes 500,000 to 600,000 distinct CDR3 sequences. The sample consisted of blood T cells: a sorted CD56 or NKG2C T cell subset, CD4+ or CD8+ T cells, or bulk PBMC T cells (not recorded which). The receptors were sampled from a man younger than 35 in good health.

The CDR3 is CASSLDSSGSVQYF. The J gene is TRBJ2-5, the V gene TRBV7-7; the D call of TRBD2 rests on TCRdb alone, since no DNA is present to check it. The germline V gene has CDR1 SSHAT and CDR2 FNYEAQ (reference sequence). The CDR3 is made up of 14 amino acids.

The V gene is TRBV27, the J gene TRBJ1-2. In germline, CDR1 is MNHEY, CDR2 SMNVEV (reference sequence). The CDR3 has 12 residues. This chain's CDR3 is CASTTAGYGYTF.

The CDR3 protein is CASSPGLAGGTQYF. The chain employs TRBV10-1 and TRBJ2-3; the D call of TRBD2 rests on TCRdb alone, since no DNA is present to check it. Germline V gives CDR1 WNHNN, CDR2 SYGVQD (reference sequence). The CDR3 has 14 amino acids.

The rearrangement joins TRBV7-8 to TRBJ2-3; the D call from TCRdb, TRBD1, cannot be confirmed without DNA. Germline V gene data show CDR1 as SGHVS and CDR2 as FQNEAQ. The CDR3 totals 15 residues. The chain's CDR3 is CASSKRTGGTDTQYF.

The V call is TRBV7-8, the J call TRBJ2-3; TCRdb proposes TRBD2, but this gene call is untestable without DNA. This CDR3 region has 15 residues. CDR1 is SGHVS, CDR2 FQNEAQ, per germline. CDR3 sequence: CASSDQTSGPDTQYF.

This chain connects TRBV12-3 or TRBV12-4 to TRBJ1-4. The CDR3 extends over 13 amino acids. The CDR3: CASRAGLFEKLFF.

The rearrangement joins TRBV28 to TRBJ1-1; TCRdb selects TRBD1, and the lack of DNA leaves this call unchecked. The CDR3 spans 14 residues. CDR1 is MDHEN, CDR2 SYDVKM, per germline. The CDR3 here is CASSPDRENTEAFF. The complete variable domain, with remaining parts taken from reference TRBV28 and TRBJ1-1, reads DVKVTQSSRYLVKRTGEKVFLECVQDMDHENMFWYRQDPGLGLRLIYFSYDVKMKEKGDIPEGYSVSREKKERFSLILESASTNQTSMYLCASSPDRENTEAFFGQGTRLTVV.

V is TRBV5-1 and J is TRBJ2-5; absent DNA, TCRdb's TRBD1 call cannot be checked. The germline V gene has CDR1 SGHRS and CDR2 YFSETQ. The CDR3 contains 16 residues. CDR3 sequence: CASSPRTGSSQETQYF.

J is TRBJ2-3 and V is TRBV7-9. The V gene's germline CDR1 is SEHNR and CDR2 FQNEAQ (reference sequence). This CDR3 is 16 amino acids long. This CDR3 reads CASSLARTSGTDTQYF.

V is TRBV10-3 and J is TRBJ2-2; the D gene TCRdb calls, TRBD1, cannot be checked with no DNA. CDR1 and CDR2 from the germline V gene are ENHRY and SYGVKD. The CDR3 covers 16 residues. The CDR3 sequence: CAISEIWTGDTGELFF.

V is TRBV20-1 and J is TRBJ2-1; TCRdb outputs TRBD2, but without DNA this stays unchecked. CDR1 and CDR2 (germline): DFQATT, SNEGSKA (reference sequence). The CDR3 extends over 21 amino acids. The chain's CDR3 is CSARDHNSQGLAGWSYNEQFF.

The V call is TRBV27, the J call TRBJ2-3; TCRdb's D call, TRBD1, is unchecked because there is no DNA. CDR3 size: 15 residues. In germline, CDR1 is MNHEY, CDR2 SMNVEV (reference sequence). The CDR3 sequence is CASSYYRSPGDTQYF.

The chain carries TRBV10-3 and TRBJ2-5. The CDR3 length is 12 residues. Per germline, CDR1 ENHRY and CDR2 SYGVKD. The chain's CDR3 is CAIRDRQETQYF.

The gene calls are TRBV29-1 and TRBJ2-1. The CDR3 contains 12 residues. CDR1 and CDR2 (germline): SQVTM, ANQGSEA. This CDR3 is CSVPDVEDEQFF.

This rearrangement joins TRBV6-1 to TRBJ2-5; the D call from TCRdb, TRBD2, cannot be confirmed without DNA. From germline, CDR1 is MNHNS and CDR2 SASEGT. The CDR3 has 15 amino acids. CDR3 protein: CASSPQAGGQETQYF.

The chain carries TRBV5-1 and TRBJ2-3; as DNA is missing, the TRBD1 call by TCRdb cannot be tested. Germline V lookup: CDR1 SGHRS, CDR2 YFSETQ. The CDR3 has 17 amino acids. The CDR3 reads CASRARPQGAGTDTQYF.

This chain links TRBV27 with TRBJ2-7; TCRdb's assignment of TRBD1 cannot be checked, as there is no DNA. Germline lookup yields CDR1 MNHEY and CDR2 SMNVEV (reference sequence). There are 14 residues in the CDR3. The CDR3 region is CASSSGILSAEQYF.